This TCR beta chain was documented in a study of low-dose radiotherapy and immunotherapy resistance in tumors. Regarding time point: after trial treatment. Indicated treatment: LDRT plus nivolumab, ipilimumab, low-dose cyclophosphamide and aspirin (RACIN trial). Gene-specific TRAV and TRBV primers were used for first-strand cDNA, covering alpha and beta chains. TCR amplification used roughly 20 PCR cycles, a constant-region primer and a V-primer adapter. Each CDR3 protein is one row after TCRdb ran MiXCR on the reads. The top ten hold roughly 12% of the sample, which has some 100,000 distinct CDR3 sequences, 20% to 25% seen once. This CDR3 comprises 15 residues. Trimming removed 7 bases from V and 3 bases from J; junction bases left unmatched: 8. Per germline, CDR1 MDHEN and CDR2 SYDVKM. This clonotype was observed at least ten times.

This chain links TRBV28 with TRBJ2-1, with 8 bases fitting TRBD1. The receptor comes from a female donor with ovarian cancer. The source material was PBMCs, sampled after low-dose radiotherapy plus immunotherapy. The CDR3 protein is CASTSGQAYYNEQFF. The CDR3, as DNA: TGTGCCAGCACCTCGGGACAGGCGTACTACAATGAGCAGTTCTTC.